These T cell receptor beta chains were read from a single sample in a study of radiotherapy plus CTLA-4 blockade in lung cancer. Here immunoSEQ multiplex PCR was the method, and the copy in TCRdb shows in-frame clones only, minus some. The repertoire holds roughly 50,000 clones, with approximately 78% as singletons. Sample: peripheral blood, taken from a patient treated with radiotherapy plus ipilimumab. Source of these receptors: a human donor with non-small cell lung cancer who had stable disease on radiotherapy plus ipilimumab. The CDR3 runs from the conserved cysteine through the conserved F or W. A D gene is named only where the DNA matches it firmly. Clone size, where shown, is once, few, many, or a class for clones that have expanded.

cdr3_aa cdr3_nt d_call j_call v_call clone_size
CASSLTGPTGELFF TGTGCCAGCAGCCTGACAGGACCCACCGGGGAGCTGTTTTTT . TRBJ2-2 TRBV27 .
CASSINRGEQFF TGTGCCAGTAGTATTAACAGGGGGGAACAGTTCTTC TRBD1 TRBJ2-1 TRBV19 .
CASSLGGYGEQFF TGTGCCAGCAGCTTAGGCGGGTACGGTGAGCAGTTCTTC . TRBJ2-1 TRBV7-2 .
CASSGGQEVRSYEQYF TGTGCCAGCTCAGGAGGACAGGAAGTCCGCTCCTACGAGCAGTACTTC TRBD1 TRBJ2-7 TRBV18 .
CASRRGINYGYTF TGTGCCAGCAGGCGGGGGATAAACTATGGCTACACCTTC . TRBJ1-2 TRBV28 .
CASGGGRTNTGELFF TGCGCCAGCGGCGGCGGGAGAACGAACACCGGGGAGCTGTTTTTT TRBD2 TRBJ2-2 TRBV5-1 .
CASSFRLRSGNTIYF TGTGCCAGCAGTTTCCGATTGCGCTCTGGAAACACCATATATTTT . TRBJ1-3 TRBV28 few
CASSPGLSSHPKTGELFF TGCGCCAGCAGCCCCGGACTATCCAGTCATCCAAAGACCGGGGAGCTGTTTTTT . TRBJ2-2 TRBV5-1 .
CAISEASGRAKQYF TGTGCCATCAGTGAGGCTAGCGGGAGGGCTAAGCAGTACTTC TRBD2 TRBJ2-7 TRBV10-3 .
CASTSLAGGFVGEQFF TGTGCCAGCACCTCCCTAGCGGGAGGTTTCGTCGGTGAGCAGTTCTTC TRBD2 TRBJ2-1 TRBV27 .
CASSYTRDAEAFF TGTGCCAGCAGTTACACGAGGGATGCTGAAGCTTTCTTT . TRBJ1-1 TRBV6-5 .
CSVEKTGGGFYEQYF TGCAGCGTTGAGAAGACAGGGGGGGGTTTCTACGAGCAGTACTTC TRBD1 TRBJ2-7 TRBV29-1 few
CASSPRQGGEQYF TGTGCCAGCAGCCCTAGACAGGGGGGCGAGCAGTACTTC TRBD1 TRBJ2-7 TRBV7-2 .
CASTQSGSYEQYF TGCGCCAGCACGCAGTCAGGCTCCTACGAGCAGTACTTC . TRBJ2-7 TRBV5-1 few
CASSLSAAGTRLRETQYF TGTGCCAGCAGCTTAAGCGCTGCCGGGACTAGACTTAGGGAGACCCAGTACTTC TRBD2 TRBJ2-5 TRBV7-2 once
CASSLLYPAGAPTDTQYF TGTGCCAGCAGCTTGTTGTACCCAGCGGGAGCCCCTACAGATACGCAGTATTTT TRBD2 TRBJ2-3 TRBV5-8 .
CASSSQGVNGYTF TGTGCCAGCAGTTCCCAGGGGGTAAATGGCTACACCTTC TRBD1 TRBJ1-2 TRBV6-6 .
CASSPRQSPGELFF TGCGCCAGCAGCCCCCGACAGAGCCCCGGGGAGCTGTTTTTT . TRBJ2-2 TRBV4-3 .
CASSQDITGRYGYTF TGCGCCAGCAGCCAAGATATAACAGGTAGATATGGCTACACCTTC . TRBJ1-2 TRBV4-1 .
CASSFSGYPSDTQYF TGTGCCAGCAGCTTTAGCGGGTATCCATCAGATACGCAGTATTTT TRBD2 TRBJ2-3 TRBV9 .
CATSRAGTDTQYF TGTGCCACCAGCAGAGCGGGTACAGATACGCAGTATTTT . TRBJ2-3 TRBV15 once
CASSVSGVGELFF TGTGCCAGCAGCGTCTCAGGGGTCGGGGAGCTGTTTTTT . TRBJ2-2 TRBV9 .
CASSPRTGAEQFF TGTGCCAGCAGCCCCCGGACGGGAGCGGAACAGTTCTTC . TRBJ2-1 TRBV9 .
CASSPWLLAGNTGELFF TGTGCCAGCAGCCCGTGGTTATTAGCGGGGAACACCGGGGAGCTGTTTTTT TRBD2 TRBJ2-2 TRBV7-3 once
CASSESIRGARKGRTEAFF TGCGCCAGCAGTGAGTCGATCCGCGGGGCTAGGAAAGGACGGACTGAAGCTTTCTTT . TRBJ1-1 TRBV10-2 .
CASSYSVTRSLEQYF TGTGCCAGCAGTTACTCAGTGACTAGGTCCCTCGAGCAGTACTTC . TRBJ2-7 TRBV6-6 .
CASSLGQNTEAFF TGTGCCAGCAGCTTAGGACAAAACACTGAAGCTTTCTTT . TRBJ1-1 TRBV7-2 .
CASLDTGGAHGYTF TGTGCCAGCCTTGATACAGGGGGCGCACATGGCTACACCTTC TRBD1 TRBJ1-2 TRBV19 .
CASSSLEAGGNTEAFF TGCGCCAGCAGCTCCCTAGAGGCGGGGGGAAACACTGAAGCTTTCTTT . TRBJ1-1 TRBV5-1 .
CASKGTGAGNTIYF TGTGCCAGCAAAGGGACAGGGGCCGGTAACACCATATATTTT TRBD1 TRBJ1-3 TRBV6-5 .
CATSRDLGSTDTQYF TGTGCCACCAGCAGAGATCTAGGCTCCACAGATACGCAGTATTTT . TRBJ2-3 TRBV15 .
CASTTSGIYNEQFF TGTGCCAGCACGACTAGCGGGATATACAATGAGCAGTTCTTC TRBD2 TRBJ2-1 TRBV28 .
CASSIRGPTEAFF TGTGCCAGTAGTATCAGGGGACCCACTGAAGCTTTCTTT . TRBJ1-1 TRBV19 .
CASSENSPGELFF TGCGCCAGCAGTGAGAATAGTCCCGGGGAGCTGTTTTTT . TRBJ2-2 TRBV10-1 few
CASRVDRGRPDTQYF TGTGCCAGTAGGGTAGACAGGGGAAGGCCAGATACGCAGTATTTT TRBD1 TRBJ2-3 TRBV19 .
CASSGGAGSLFSGANVLTF TGCGCCAGCAGCGGGGGGGCGGGGTCCCTATTCTCTGGGGCCAACGTCCTGACTTTC . TRBJ2-6 TRBV4-3 few
CASSQEAGGFSYNEQFF TGTGCCAGCAGCCAAGAAGCAGGGGGGTTCTCCTACAATGAGCAGTTCTTC . TRBJ2-1 TRBV14 .
CAWGRGNTEAFF TGTGCCTGGGGCAGGGGGAACACTGAAGCTTTCTTT . TRBJ1-1 TRBV30 .
CASQRGRHNEQFF TGTGCCAGCCAGCGCGGGAGACACAATGAGCAGTTCTTC TRBD2 TRBJ2-1 TRBV27 .
CASSLGVGILYEQYF TGTGCCAGCAGCTTAGGGGTCGGGATACTCTACGAGCAGTACTTC . TRBJ2-7 TRBV11-2 .
CASSDEGGRGNEQFF TGTGCCAGCAGTGACGAGGGCGGGAGAGGCAATGAGCAGTTCTTC TRBD2 TRBJ2-1 TRBV6-4 few
CAIGEGMGQPQHF TGTGCCATCGGAGAGGGTATGGGACAGCCCCAGCATTTT . TRBJ1-5 TRBV10-3 .
CASRSGTIYTGELFF TGTGCCAGCAGGTCCGGGACTATTTACACCGGGGAGCTGTTTTTT TRBD2 TRBJ2-2 TRBV6-5 .
CASSPLAEIGISNTEAFF TGTGCCAGCTCCCCCTTGGCTGAGATCGGGATTTCGAACACTGAAGCTTTCTTT . TRBJ1-1 TRBV18 .
CASSLSPPGAGDTEAFF TGTGCCAGCAGTTTATCACCTCCAGGGGCGGGGGACACTGAAGCTTTCTTT . TRBJ1-1 TRBV27 .
CASSLVTGGSYNEQFF TGTGCCAGCAGCTTAGTGACAGGGGGCTCCTACAATGAGCAGTTCTTC TRBD1 TRBJ2-1 TRBV7-9 .
CASSLEGLADTQYF TGTGCCAGCAGCTTGGAGGGGCTCGCAGATACGCAGTATTTT . TRBJ2-3 TRBV5-4 .